This T cell receptor beta chain was sequenced during a study of response to subunit inactivated influenza vaccine. TCRdb used MiXCR to reprocess the RT-PCR reads, holding one entry per CDR3 protein. The sample lists fewer than 650,000 distinct CDR3 sequences; 10% to 15% were seen once. Germline V lookup: CDR1 MNHEY, CDR2 SMNVEV (reference sequence). The CDR3 extends over 15 amino acids. Trimming shortened V by 6 bases and J by 1 base, and 15 bases separated the two germline ends. This clonotype was seen more than once but under ten times. This specimen consisted of PBMCs from blood, obtained about 40 days after vaccination. The TCR was taken from a man aged 45-65 years who received an inactivated influenza vaccine. V gene TRBV27 combines with J gene TRBJ2-5; possibly TRBD1 for D (5 bases). The CDR3 sequence is CASRFGASTQETQYF. As DNA, the CDR3 is TGTGCCAGCAGGTTTGGGGCATCTACCCAAGAGACCCAGTACTTC.